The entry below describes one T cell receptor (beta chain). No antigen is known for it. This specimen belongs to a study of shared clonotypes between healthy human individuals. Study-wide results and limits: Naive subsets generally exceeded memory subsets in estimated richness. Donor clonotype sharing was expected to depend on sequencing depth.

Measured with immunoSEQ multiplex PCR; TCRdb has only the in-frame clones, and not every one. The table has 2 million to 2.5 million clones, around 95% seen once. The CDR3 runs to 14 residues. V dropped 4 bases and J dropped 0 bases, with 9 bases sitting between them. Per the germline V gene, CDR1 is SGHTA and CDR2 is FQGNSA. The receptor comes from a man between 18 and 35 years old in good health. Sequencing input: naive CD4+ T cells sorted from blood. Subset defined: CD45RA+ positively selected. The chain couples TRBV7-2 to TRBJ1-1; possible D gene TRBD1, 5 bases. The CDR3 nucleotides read TGTGCCAGCAGCTCCAGGGTTATGAACACTGAAGCTTTCTTT. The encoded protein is CASSSRVMNTEAFF. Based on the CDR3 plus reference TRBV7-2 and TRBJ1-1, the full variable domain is GAGVSQSPSNKVTEKGKDVELRCDPISGHTALYWYRQSLGQGLEFLIYFQGNSAPDKSGLPSDRFSAERTGGSVSTLTIQRTQQEDSAVYLCASSSRVMNTEAFFGQGTRLTVV.